A selection of T cell receptor beta chains follows, all from one sample in a study of post-analysis software for immune sequencing data. TCRdb redid the calling of the PCR reads with MiXCR, one entry per CDR3 protein. The table records about 180,000 distinct CDR3 sequences, over 25% of them present only once. Sequencing input: blood. Receptor source: a girl aged 5-17 years with multiple sclerosis. Both conserved end residues are part of each CDR3. The D gene is left open where the match is weak. Clone sizes are given selectively: once, few, many, or a class where the clone is expanded.

size	V	length	J	D	CDR3	DNA
many	TRBV7-2	15	TRBJ2-1	TRBD2	CASSRTSGRSGEQFF	TGTGCCAGCAGCCGGACTAGCGGGAGGAGTGGCGAGCAGTTCTTC
few	TRBV2	10	TRBJ2-1	-	CASGPEGGFF	TGTGCCAGCGGGCCCGAAGGGGGGTTCTTC
-	TRBV7-9	14	TRBJ1-2	-	CASSLEGRGLGYTF	TGTGCCAGCAGCTTAGAGGGGCGGGGCCTTGGCTACACCTTC
-	TRBV20-1	17	TRBJ2-5	TRBD2	CSARDLLPGLAGEEQYF	TGCAGTGCTAGAGATCTACTTCCTGGGCTAGCGGGAGAGGAGCAGTACTTC
-	TRBV7-3	15	TRBJ2-1	TRBD1	CASSVDTTGGREQFF	TGTGCCAGCAGCGTGGATACGACAGGGGGCAGGGAGCAGTTCTTC
many	TRBV20-1	19	TRBJ1-5	-	CSARTGGYTTDRKNQPQHF	TGCAGTGCTAGGACAGGAGGATATACCACGGACAGAAAGAATCAGCCCCAGCATTTT
-	TRBV29-1	18	TRBJ2-1	TRBD2	CSVVLIRLAGSSYNEQFF	TGCAGCGTTGTCCTCATCCGGCTAGCGGGGAGCTCCTACAATGAGCAGTTCTTC
once	TRBV12-3/TRBV12-4	15	TRBJ2-7	TRBD2	CASSLGGTTSHEQYF	TGTGCCAGCAGTTTGGGAGGGACTACCTCCCACGAGCAGTACTTC
few	TRBV9	15	TRBJ2-1	-	CASSPRAGANNEQFF	TGTGCCAGCAGCCCCAGGGCGGGGGCCAACAATGAGCAGTTCTTC
many	TRBV27	14	TRBJ2-7	-	CASSYHPMGYEQYF	TGTGCCAGCAGTTATCACCCGATGGGCTACGAGCAGTACTTC
many	TRBV20-1	15	TRBJ1-5	TRBD1	CSATPGQGAYQPQHF	TGCAGTGCGACCCCGGGACAGGGGGCGTATCAGCCCCAGCATTTT
many	TRBV18	15	TRBJ2-7	TRBD2	CASSPTGGSSYEQYF	TGTGCCAGCTCACCGACCGGGGGGTCCTCCTACGAGCAGTACTTC
few	TRBV6-2/TRBV6-3	13	TRBJ2-1	TRBD2	CAIAPGLAEVGFF	TGTGCCATAGCTCCGGGACTAGCGGAGGTGGGGTTCTTC
many	TRBV9	14	TRBJ1-2	TRBD1	CASSVDRGNYGYTF	TGTGCCAGCAGCGTAGACAGGGGGAACTATGGCTACACCTTC
many	TRBV20-1	13	TRBJ2-7	-	CSARAASSYEQYF	TGCAGTGCTAGAGCGGCCAGCTCCTACGAGCAGTACTTC
-	TRBV5-1	15	TRBJ2-4	TRBD2	CASSPDGRGRIIQYF	TGCGCCAGCAGCCCCGACGGGCGGGGGAGGATCATTCAGTACTTC
few	TRBV18	14	TRBJ2-5	-	CASSPPFPQETQYF	TGTGCCAGCTCACCACCCTTCCCTCAAGAGACCCAGTACTTC
many	TRBV7-8	14	TRBJ2-5	TRBD2	CASSLELAGETQYF	TGTGCCAGCAGCTTAGAACTAGCGGGAGAGACCCAGTACTTC
-	TRBV6-5	18	TRBJ2-7	-	CASSYSGLARGENYEQYF	TGTGCCAGCAGTTACTCTGGGCTAGCAAGAGGGGAAAACTACGAGCAGTACTTC
-	TRBV5-1	15	TRBJ2-3	-	CAGPEGQRRTDTQYF	TGCGCCGGACCCGAGGGGCAACGCCGCACAGATACGCAGTATTTT
few	TRBV20-1	16	TRBJ1-4	-	CSASSDSWSTNEKLFF	TGCAGTGCTAGCTCGGACAGCTGGTCAACTAATGAAAAACTGTTTTTT
few	TRBV11-2	15	TRBJ1-1	-	CASSPTPITNTEAFF	TGTGCCAGCAGCCCTACCCCGATAACTAACACTGAAGCTTTCTTT
-	TRBV7-2	17	TRBJ2-7	-	CASSLPSAGCPFYEQYF	TGTGCCAGCAGCTTACCATCCGCAGGGTGCCCTTTCTACGAGCAGTACTTC
few	TRBV15	18	TRBJ1-6	TRBD1	CATSRDPPTGGHNSPLHF	TGTGCCACCAGCAGAGATCCCCCCACAGGGGGACATAATTCACCCCTCCACTTT
many	TRBV18	15	TRBJ2-5	TRBD2	CASSPVAGGRETQYF	TGTGCCAGCTCACCAGTCGCGGGAGGGCGAGAGACCCAGTACTTC
many	TRBV29-1	16	TRBJ2-6	-	CSVEKAAGTGANVLTF	TGCAGCGTTGAAAAAGCGGCAGGGACTGGGGCCAACGTCCTGACTTTC
many	TRBV4-1	13	TRBJ2-1	-	CASSPDFYNEQFF	TGCGCCAGCAGCCCGGATTTCTACAATGAGCAGTTCTTC